Reported below is one TCR beta chain. These data belong to a study of patients and donors after allogeneic stem cell transplantation. TCRdb passed the RT-PCR reads through MiXCR, listing each CDR3 protein once. The sample holds roughly 880,000 distinct CDR3 sequences, around 17% seen once. Unmatched junction bases numbered 9, after V lost 3 bases and J lost 7 bases. Per the germline V gene, CDR1 is SEHNR and CDR2 is FQNEAQ (reference sequence). This CDR3 spans 15 amino acids. This TCR was sampled from a human donor who was either an allogeneic HSCT recipient or a stem cell or donor lymphocyte infusion donor (not recorded which). It is not recorded whose cells these are; they may come from a transplant donor. J is TRBJ2-1 and V is TRBV7-9; TRBD2 aligns across 7 bases. The material sequenced was blood, either unsorted or a sorted T cell fraction (not recorded which). CDR3 protein: CASSLGQGGLNEQFF. In nucleotides, the CDR3 is TGTGCCAGCAGCTTGGGGCAGGGAGGGTTAAATGAGCAGTTCTTC.